One sample yielded the 17 T cell receptor beta chains listed below, sequenced in a study of T cell changes during pregnancy in multiple sclerosis. Sequenced by immunoSEQ multiplex PCR; TCRdb stores in-frame clones only, minus some. The table includes about 44,000 clones, around 96% detected once. The specimen was peripheral blood, collected in the second trimester of pregnancy. The receptors stem from a female donor with multiple sclerosis, enrolled in a pregnancy study.

The rearrangement joins TRBV6-5 to TRBJ1-2, with 8 bases lining up with TRBD1. The V and J ends lost 6 bases and 4 bases, in that order; junction bases with no gene match: 7. The CDR3 is 14 amino acids. Germline-derived CDR1 and CDR2 are MNHEY and SVGAGI. CDR3 nucleotides: TGTGCCAGCAGAGACAGGGGAGCGGCCTATGGCTACACCTTC. This gives the protein CASRDRGAAYGYTF.

The chain combines TRBV15 with TRBJ1-2; 12 bases match TRBD1. CDR1 LNHNV and CDR2 YYDKDF come from the germline V gene (reference sequence). The CDR3 length is 19 residues. V lost 5 bases, J lost 0 bases, and 13 bases stayed unmatched. CDR3 loop: CATSPLGPGTGGPNYGYTF. CDR3 nucleotide sequence: TGTGCCACCAGCCCTTTAGGGCCCGGGACAGGGGGCCCTAACTATGGCTACACCTTC.

The J gene is TRBJ2-2, the V gene TRBV27; weak D call: TRBD2 (6 bases). The germline V and J ends were trimmed by 9 bases and 0 bases, with 11 bases remaining between them. The CDR3 runs to 14 residues. Germline CDR1 is MNHEY and CDR2 is SMNVEV (reference sequence). The CDR3 is CARRGWPNTGELFF. The CDR3 region has the DNA TGTGCCAGGCGGGGCTGGCCGAACACCGGGGAGCTGTTTTTT.

This clone has only one observation. CDR3 nucleotides: TGTGCCAGCAGTGAGGACAGGGGCAATCAGCCCCAGCATTTT. Residues: CASSEDRGNQPQHF. This chain joins TRBV6-1 and TRBJ1-5, with 8 bases lining up with TRBD1. The CDR3 covers 14 residues. Trimming cost V 3 bases and J 2 bases; bases outside gene matches: 0. Looked up from germline, CDR1 is MNHNS and CDR2 is SASEGT.

The rearrangement uses TRBV5-5 and TRBJ1-6, with a possible D match to TRBD1 (5 bases). Trimming left V 0 bases short and J 13 bases short, with 11 bases between. The CDR3 length is 13 residues. CDR1 SGHKS and CDR2 YYEKEE come from the germline V gene (reference sequence). The CDR3: CASSLDPDSPLHF. The DNA for the CDR3 is TGTGCCAGCAGCTTGGACCCTGACAGTCCCCTCCACTTT.

The chain has TRBV14 and TRBJ2-1; tentatively, D is TRBD1 (6 bases). Germline V CDR1 and CDR2: SGHDN, FVKESK. The CDR3 runs to 16 residues. The ends were cut back, 5 bases at V and 4 bases at J, with 18 bases in the middle. The CDR3 reads CASSTRQALGYNEQFF. The CDR3 DNA is TGTGCCAGCAGCACTCGACAGGCCTTAGGTTACAATGAGCAGTTCTTC.

This clone has a single count. The J gene is TRBJ2-1, the V gene TRBV5-4, with 8 bases identical to TRBD2. The CDR3 has 16 amino acids. Germline V gives CDR1 SGHNT, CDR2 YYREEE (reference sequence). V shed 0 bases and J 6 bases; nucleotides not matched to a gene: 8. As DNA, the CDR3 is TGTGCCAGCAGCTTGGGGTTCGCGGCGGGGGGCAATGAGCAGTTCTTC. Its translation is CASSLGFAAGGNEQFF.

The rearrangement uses TRBV29-1 and TRBJ2-7; no clear D. CDR3 length equals 13 residues. The V gene's germline CDR1 is SQVTM and CDR2 ANQGSEA. Deletions cut 4 bases from V and 3 bases from J, with 13 bases between. CDR3 in amino acids: CSVVLPRNYEQYF. The CDR3, as DNA: TGCAGCGTTGTTTTGCCCAGGAACTACGAGCAGTACTTC.

J is TRBJ1-6 and V is TRBV7-6; a possible D gene is TRBD1 (5 bases). V dropped 2 bases and J dropped 10 bases, with 15 bases sitting between them. The CDR3 runs 15 residues. The germline V gene encodes CDR1 SGHVS and CDR2 FNYEAQ. This CDR3 reads CASSLTAGLGSPLHF. Here the CDR3 DNA reads TGTGCCAGCAGCTTAACTGCAGGGCTGGGGTCACCCCTCCACTTT. Together with reference TRBV7-6 and TRBJ1-6, the CDR3 gives the full variable domain: GAGVSQSPRYKVTKRGQDVALRCDPISGHVSLYWYRQALGQGPEFLTYFNYEAQQDKSGLPNDRFSAERPEGSISTLTIQRTEQRDSAMYRCASSLTAGLGSPLHFGNGTRLTVT.

The chain recombines TRBV2 with TRBJ1-5; perhaps TRBD1 as D (5 bases). The CDR3 is 14 residues long. Germline CDR1 reads SNHLY; CDR2 reads FYNNEI. Deletions cut 6 bases from V and 1 base from J, with 10 bases between. As DNA, the CDR3 is TGTGCCAGCAGAGGGGCGACAAGCAATCAGCCCCAGCATTTT. It is translated as CASRGATSNQPQHF.

The rearrangement uses TRBV2 and TRBJ2-3; 11 positions match TRBD2. The V and J ends lost 5 bases and 9 bases, in that order; junction bases with no gene match: 10. Germline CDR1 reads SNHLY; CDR2 reads FYNNEI. This CDR3 is 15 amino acids long. The CDR3, as DNA: TGTGCCAGCAGTTCTCGACTAGCGGGACTATTCACGCAGTATTTT. It specifies CASSSRLAGLFTQYF.

V gene TRBV4-2 combines with J gene TRBJ2-7; maybe TRBD1 (6 bases). The CDR3 totals 14 residues. CDR1 LGHNA and CDR2 YNFKEQ come from the germline V gene. Deletions cut 0 bases from V and 7 bases from J, with 13 bases between. The CDR3 DNA follows: TGTGCCAGCAGCCAAGATTTACAGGGAAGGGAGCAGTACTTC. The encoded protein is CASSQDLQGREQYF.

The rearrangement links TRBV7-9 to TRBJ2-2, with 10 bases that match TRBD2. Germline loops: CDR1 SEHNR, CDR2 FQNEAQ (reference sequence). The CDR3 totals 17 residues. The trim removed 6 bases at V and 4 bases at J, leaving 11 bases unmatched. CDR3 amino acids: CASRTPASGGRTGELFF. The DNA of the CDR3 is TGTGCCAGCAGAACTCCGGCTAGCGGGGGCCGCACCGGGGAGCTGTTTTTT.

The genes are TRBV28 and TRBJ2-7, with TRBD2 matching over 9 bases. The germline V gene encodes CDR1 MDHEN and CDR2 SYDVKM. J lost 7 bases, V lost 2 bases, and 6 bases had no gene match. The CDR3 extends over 14 amino acids. The CDR3 is CASSLVAGVGEQYF. CDR3 DNA: TGTGCCAGCAGTTTAGTAGCGGGAGTTGGAGAGCAGTACTTC.

This sequence joins TRBV2 and TRBJ2-1; D remains ambiguous. CDR1 SNHLY and CDR2 FYNNEI come from the germline V gene. The CDR3 sequence is 14 residues long. V lost 8 bases and J lost 0, with 11 bases in between. The CDR3 region has the DNA TGTGCCAGCTCACAAAGAAGCTCCTACAATGAGCAGTTCTTC. This translates into CASSQRSSYNEQFF.

The chain is built from TRBV4-1 and TRBJ1-4; 9 bases match TRBD1. The CDR3 covers 16 residues. Losses at the gene ends were 3 bases for V and 8 bases for J; bases not matched to a gene: 10. In germline, CDR1 is MGHRA, CDR2 YSYEKL. The CDR3 region has the DNA TGCGCCAGCAGCCACCCCCGACAGGGGGGGGAGGAAAAACTGTTTTTT. It is translated as CASSHPRQGGEEKLFF.

This rearrangement joins TRBV7-2 to TRBJ2-5; D may be TRBD2 (6 bases). Germline V gene sequence: CDR1 SGHTA, CDR2 FQGNSA. V gave up 1 base and J gave up 4 bases, with 10 bases separating them. The CDR3 is 14 residues long. The CDR3 spells CASSLVRGSETQYF. In nucleotides, the CDR3 is TGTGCCAGCAGCTTAGTTCGGGGGTCAGAGACCCAGTACTTC.